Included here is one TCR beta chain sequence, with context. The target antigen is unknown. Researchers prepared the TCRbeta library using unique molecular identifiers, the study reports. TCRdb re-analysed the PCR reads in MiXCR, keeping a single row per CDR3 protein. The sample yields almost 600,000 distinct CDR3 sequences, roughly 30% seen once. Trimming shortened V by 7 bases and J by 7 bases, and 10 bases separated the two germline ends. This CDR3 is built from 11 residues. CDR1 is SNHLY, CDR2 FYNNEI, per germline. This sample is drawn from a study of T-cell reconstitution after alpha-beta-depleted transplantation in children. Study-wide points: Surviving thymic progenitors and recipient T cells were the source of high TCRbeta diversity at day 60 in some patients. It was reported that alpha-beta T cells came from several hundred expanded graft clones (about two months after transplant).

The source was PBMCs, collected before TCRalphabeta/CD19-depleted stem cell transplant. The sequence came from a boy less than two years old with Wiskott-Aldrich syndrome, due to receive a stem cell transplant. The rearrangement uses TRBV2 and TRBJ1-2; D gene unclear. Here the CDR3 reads CASTEVRGYTF. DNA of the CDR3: TGTGCCAGCACAGAGGTGCGTGGCTACACCTTC.